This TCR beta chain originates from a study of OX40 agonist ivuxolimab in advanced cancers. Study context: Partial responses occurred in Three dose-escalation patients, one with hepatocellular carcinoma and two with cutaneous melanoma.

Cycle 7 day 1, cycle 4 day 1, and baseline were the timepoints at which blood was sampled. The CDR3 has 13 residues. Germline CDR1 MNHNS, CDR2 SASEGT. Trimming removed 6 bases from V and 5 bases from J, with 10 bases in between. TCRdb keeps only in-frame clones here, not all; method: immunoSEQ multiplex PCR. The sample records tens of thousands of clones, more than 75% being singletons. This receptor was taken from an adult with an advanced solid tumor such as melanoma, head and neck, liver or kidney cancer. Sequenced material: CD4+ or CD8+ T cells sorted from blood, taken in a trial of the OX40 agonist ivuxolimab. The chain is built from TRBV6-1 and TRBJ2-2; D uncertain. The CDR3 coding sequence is TGTGCCAGCAGAGCGCCGATTACCGGGGAGCTGTTTTTT. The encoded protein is CASRAPITGELFF.